This T cell receptor (beta chain) was identified in a study of cytomegalovirus exposure and HLA in healthy donors. 13 Jbeta primers and 60 Vbeta primers were used for the PCR. Measured with immunoSEQ multiplex PCR; TCRdb has only the in-frame clones, and not every one. The sample records about 200,000 clones, almost 70% being singletons. The V end lost 1 base, the J end lost 3 bases, and 9 bases lay between the germline ends. Germline assignment: CDR1 KGHSH and CDR2 LQKENI. The CDR3 consists of 14 residues. The sample taken for sequencing was PBMCs. The receptor was derived from a man aged 35 to 55 in good health and CMV-seropositive. This chain uses TRBV18 with TRBJ1-1; D is perhaps TRBD1 (6 bases). CDR3 coding DNA: TGTGCCAGCTCACCACGGTCAGGGGACACTGAAGCTTTCTTT. This sequence encodes CASSPRSGDTEAFF.